This TCR beta chain originates from a study of graft-versus-host responses after intestinal transplantation. In the study overall: Transplant types were multivisceral, liver-intestinal, or isolated intestinal. Among the recipients, all got anti-thymocyte globulin induction and then tacrolimus and steroids for approximately 3 years.

Here immunoSEQ multiplex PCR was the method, and the copy in TCRdb shows in-frame clones only, minus some. The repertoire holds roughly 120,000 clones, with roughly 95% as singletons. This CDR3 has 16 amino acids. The ends were cut back, 5 bases at V and 5 bases at J, with 19 bases in the middle. Germline-derived CDR1 and CDR2 are SEHNR and FQNEAQ (reference sequence). Remarks on this clone: Its antigen is not identified.

This specimen consisted of unstimulated CD8+ T cells sorted from spleen or lymph node cells, obtained before intestinal transplant. J is TRBJ1-5 and V is TRBV7-9; D unclear. The TCR originated in a human donor who received an intestinal transplant. CDR3 loop: CASSQGDGSGYQPQHF. The CDR3 DNA reads as TGTGCCAGCAGCCAAGGCGACGGCAGCGGTTATCAGCCCCAGCATTTT. The variable domain in full, with the rest retrieved from reference TRBV7-9 and TRBJ1-5, is DTGVSQNPRHKITKRGQNVTFRCDPISEHNRLYWYRQTLGQGPEFLTYFQNEAQLEKSRLLSDRFSAERPKGSFSTLEIQRTEQGDSAMYLCASSQGDGSGYQPQHFGDGTRLSIL.